These 12 T cell receptor beta chains came from one sample sequenced in a study of cytomegalovirus exposure and HLA in healthy donors. The PCR was carried out with 60 Vbeta primers and 13 Jbeta primers. Profiling relied on immunoSEQ multiplex PCR, and the TCRdb table lists in-frame clones only, not all of them. This table has 170,000 or so clones, 60% to 85% appearing once. The sample comprised PBMCs. These receptors came from a woman aged 50 to 60 in good health and CMV-seropositive.

The V call is TRBV28, the J call TRBJ1-3; 9 bases are a match to TRBD1. The CDR3 totals 16 residues. V was pared by 0 bases and J by 4 bases, with 4 bases of the junction left unmatched. From germline, CDR1 is MDHEN and CDR2 SYDVKM. CDR3 in amino acids: CASSLWGTGRGNTIYF. DNA of the CDR3: TGTGCCAGCAGTTTATGGGGGACAGGGCGCGGAAACACCATATATTTT.

The table lists this clone with a count of one. The chain is built from TRBV9 and TRBJ1-2; 7 nucleotides agree with TRBD1. V was pared by 4 bases and J by 7 bases, with 4 bases of the junction left unmatched. CDR1 and CDR2 from the germline V gene are SGDLS and YYNGEE. The CDR3 runs to 12 residues. The chain's CDR3 is CASSIYRGGYTF. The DNA for the CDR3 is TGTGCCAGCAGCATTTACAGGGGTGGCTACACCTTC.

This clone was picked up a small number of times. This chain connects TRBV5-8 to TRBJ1-1; D remains ambiguous. The CDR3 sequence is 13 residues long. V dropped 4 bases and J dropped 4 bases, with 11 bases sitting between them. Germline V gene lookup returns CDR1 SGHTS and CDR2 YDEGEE. CDR3 coding DNA: TGTGCCAGCAGCCCCTACTTGTCCACTGAAGCTTTCTTT. This gives the protein CASSPYLSTEAFF.

The V call is TRBV7-2, the J call TRBJ2-3; 9 bases are a match to TRBD2. The junction had 10 bases not matched to a gene; V was cut back by 2 bases and J by 1 base. Germline CDR1 is SGHTA and CDR2 is FQGNSA. The CDR3 sequence is 18 residues long. CDR3 sequence: CASSLISGGAPGTDTQYF. The CDR3 region has the DNA TGTGCCAGCAGCTTAATTAGCGGGGGCGCCCCGGGCACAGATACGCAGTATTTT.

This clone was counted many times. The rearrangement joins TRBV28 to TRBJ1-5, with 8 bases fitting TRBD1. CDR3 length: 15 amino acids. V lost 10 bases and J lost 1; bases outside the gene matches: 9. Germline V gives CDR1 MDHEN, CDR2 SYDVKM. CDR3 sequence: CATLSRGRSNQPQHF. Written as DNA, the CDR3 is TGTGCCACCCTATCCAGGGGGCGCAGCAATCAGCCCCAGCATTTT. The full variable domain, rest sourced from reference TRBV28 and TRBJ1-5, is DVKVTQSSRYLVKRTGEKVFLECVQDMDHENMFWYRQDPGLGLRLIYFSYDVKMKEKGDIPEGYSVSREKKERFSLILESASTNQTSMYLCATLSRGRSNQPQHFGDGTRLSIL.

The J gene is TRBJ1-4, the V gene TRBV4-3, with 8 bases lining up with TRBD1. The germline CDR1 and CDR2 sequences are LGHNA and YSLEER. The CDR3 is 15 amino acids. V lost 1 base, J lost 13 bases, and 11 bases stayed unmatched. CDR3 residues: CASSQVMGQDLRLFF. CDR3 bases: TGCGCCAGCAGCCAAGTGATGGGACAGGACCTAAGACTGTTTTTT.

The chain uses TRBV5-1 and TRBJ1-5; 8 bases line up with TRBD1. With V trimmed by 0 bases and J by 3 bases, 2 bases remained unmatched. CDR1 is SGHRS, CDR2 YFSETQ, per germline. The CDR3 has 15 residues. CDR3: CASSLAGQVNQPQHF. The CDR3 DNA follows: TGCGCCAGCAGCTTGGCGGGACAGGTCAATCAGCCCCAGCATTTT.

This sequence joins TRBV2 and TRBJ1-2; D call uncertain. Germline CDR1 reads SNHLY; CDR2 reads FYNNEI. Trimming took 10 bases from V and 8 from J, leaving 20 bases between them. CDR3 length equals 13 residues. The CDR3, as DNA: TGTGCCACCGAGAGAGAGCGCAACCAGGGCTACACCTTC. Translating gives CATERERNQGYTF. Full variable domain (outside the CDR3, taken from reference TRBV2 and TRBJ1-2): EPEVTQTPSHQVTQMGQEVILRCVPISNHLYFYWYRQILGQKVEFLVSFYNNEISEKSEIFDDQFSVERPDGSNFTLKIRSTKLEDSAMYFCATERERNQGYTFGSGTRLTVV.

V usage is TRBV25-1 and J usage is TRBJ2-5; 13 bases are shared with TRBD2. Germline V gives CDR1 MGHDK, CDR2 SYGVNS. The junction had 8 bases not matched to a gene; V was cut back by 5 bases and J by 5 bases. The CDR3 runs to 16 residues. The chain's CDR3 is CASSPTSGGARETQYF. The CDR3 DNA follows: TGTGCCAGCAGTCCCACTAGCGGGGGGGCGAGGGAGACCCAGTACTTC.

The V gene is TRBV4-3, the J gene TRBJ2-5; 10 bases are a match to TRBD2. J lost 5 bases, V lost 0 bases, and 9 bases had no gene match. CDR3 length: 17 residues. Germline-derived CDR1 and CDR2 are LGHNA and YSLEER. The CDR3 nucleotides read TGCGCCAGCAGCCAAGATAAGAGCGGGGGGGCGAGGGAGACCCAGTACTTC. Translated: CASSQDKSGGARETQYF.

This chain connects TRBV7-2 to TRBJ2-1, with 7 bases matching TRBD2. With 2 bases clipped from V and 7 bases from J, the junction kept 5 bases outside the gene matches. This CDR3 has 14 amino acids. Germline loops: CDR1 SGHTA, CDR2 FQGNSA. The CDR3 reads CASSLREGGNEQFF. CDR3 nucleotides: TGTGCCAGCAGCTTACGAGAGGGAGGGAATGAGCAGTTCTTC.

The genes are TRBV10-2 and TRBJ2-2, with TRBD2 identical over 10 bases. The germline V gene encodes CDR1 WSHSY and CDR2 SAAADI. The J segment lost 5 bases and the V segment lost 2 bases, leaving 5 bases of the junction unmatched. The CDR3 loop spans 16 amino acids. The CDR3 region has the DNA TGCGCCAGCAGTGAGGGGGCTAGCGGGGGTACCGGGGAGCTGTTTTTT. This translates into CASSEGASGGTGELFF.